These 19 T cell receptor beta chains came from one sample sequenced in a study of blood T cell repertoires in COVID-19. Measured with immunoSEQ multiplex PCR; TCRdb has only the in-frame clones, and not every one. Of under 100,000 clones listed, approximately 80% are singletons. The sequenced sample consisted of peripheral blood. These receptors all stem from a woman between 65 and 79 years old with acute or convalescent COVID-19.

This clone came up a few times. The gene calls are TRBV12-3 or TRBV12-4 and TRBJ1-2, with D perhaps matching TRBD1 (6 bases). This CDR3 is 12 amino acids long. The V and J ends lost 4 bases and 3 bases respectively, with 6 bases between them. This CDR3 is CASSYRDYGYTF. The DNA for the CDR3 is TGTGCCAGCAGTTACAGGGACTATGGCTACACCTTC.

The CDR3 region is CASRQGGWRDTQYF. CDR3 coding DNA: TGTGCCAGTAGACAGGGGGGTTGGAGGGATACGCAGTATTTT. The chain carries TRBV19 and TRBJ2-3, with 8 bases identical to TRBD1. V lost 6 bases, J lost 6 bases, and 8 bases stayed unmatched. This CDR3 has 14 amino acids. Germline CDR1 is LNHDA and CDR2 is SQIVND (reference sequence).

A remark on this clone: Other nucleotide sequences from this sample produce the same CDR3. This chain connects TRBV5-1 to TRBJ1-2; tentative D call: TRBD1 (6 bases). Trimming removed 4 bases at V and 2 bases at J, with 9 bases between. The CDR3 has 13 amino acids. The V gene's germline CDR1 is SGHRS and CDR2 YFSETQ. Here the CDR3 reads CASSPTGNYGYTF. CDR3 DNA sequence: TGCGCCAGCAGCCCGACAGGAAACTATGGCTACACCTTC.

This chain links TRBV7-9 with TRBJ2-7, with D unclear. V lost 1 base and J lost 3, with 7 bases in between. CDR1 and CDR2 from the germline V gene are SEHNR and FQNEAQ (reference sequence). The CDR3 sequence is 13 residues long. The CDR3 sequence: CASSLGQNYEQYF. For the CDR3, the DNA is TGTGCCAGCAGCTTAGGTCAAAACTACGAGCAGTACTTC. Based on the CDR3 plus reference TRBV7-9 and TRBJ2-7, the full variable domain is DTGVSQNPRHKITKRGQNVTFRCDPISEHNRLYWYRQTLGQGPEFLTYFQNEAQLEKSRLLSDRFSAERPKGSFSTLEIQRTEQGDSAMYLCASSLGQNYEQYFGPGTRLTVT.

The gene calls are TRBV10-3 and TRBJ1-1; weak D call: TRBD1 (5 bases). The CDR3 spans 14 residues. The germline gives CDR1 ENHRY, CDR2 SYGVKD. The ends were cut back, 3 bases at V and 7 bases at J, with 15 bases in the middle. For the CDR3, the DNA is TGTGCCATCAGTGATACTCAGGGAAAAGATGAAGCTTTCTTT. Residues: CAISDTQGKDEAFF.

V and J are TRBV5-6 and TRBJ1-1, with D hard to call. Trimming left V 5 bases short and J 0 bases short, with 8 bases between. Germline-derived CDR1 and CDR2 are SGHDT and YYEEEE. CDR3 length: 13 residues. The CDR3 bases are TGTGCCAGCAGACCAGTTATGAACACTGAAGCTTTCTTT. Translated, it gives CASRPVMNTEAFF.

This clone was observed once. The chain links TRBV5-1 to TRBJ1-1; a possible D gene is TRBD1 (5 bases). CDR3 length: 17 amino acids. The V gene lost 2 bases and the J gene lost 0 bases, with 17 bases spanning the gap. Looked up from germline, CDR1 is SGHRS and CDR2 is YFSETQ. The DNA of the CDR3 is TGCGCCAGCAGCTTTTCTCTGGGGGGAGGGATGAACACTGAAGCTTTCTTT. Residues: CASSFSLGGGMNTEAFF. The variable domain in full, with the rest retrieved from reference TRBV5-1 and TRBJ1-1, is KAGVTQTPRYLIKTRGQQVTLSCSPISGHRSVSWYQQTPGQGLQFLFEYFSETQRNKGNFPGRFSGRQFSNSRSEMNVSTLELGDSALYLCASSFSLGGGMNTEAFFGQGTRLTVV.

The rearrangement joins TRBV5-1 to TRBJ2-7; 8 bases are a match to TRBD1. The CDR3 consists of 15 residues. Germline V lookup: CDR1 SGHRS, CDR2 YFSETQ. J gave up 2 bases and V 4 bases, and 8 bases lay outside the gene matches. The CDR3 DNA follows: TGCGCCAGCAGCACGTGGACAGGGTCTCCCTACGAGCAGTACTTC. Amino acids: CASSTWTGSPYEQYF.

The rearrangement joins TRBV27 to TRBJ2-2; 10 bases map to TRBD2. CDR1 is MNHEY, CDR2 SMNVEV, per germline (reference sequence). The CDR3 totals 17 residues. After removal of 6 bases from V and 2 bases from J, the junction contained 9 bases not matched to a gene. Here the CDR3 DNA reads TGTGCCAGCAGACGGATTAGCGGGGGGTCCAACACCGGGGAGCTGTTTTTT. Translation gives CASRRISGGSNTGELFF.

This rearrangement joins TRBV30 to TRBJ1-6; D is unclear. The CDR3 totals 16 residues. The germline gives CDR1 GTSNPN, CDR2 SVGIG (reference sequence). Trimming shortened V by 0 bases and J by 0 bases, and 9 bases separated the two germline ends. CDR3 nucleotide sequence: TGTGCCTGGAGTGTTCCCCTTAGCTCCTATAATTCACCCCTCCACTTT. Amino acids: CAWSVPLSSYNSPLHF.

V gene TRBV5-1 combines with J gene TRBJ1-6; 10 positions match TRBD1. V gave up 2 bases and J gave up 8 bases; unmatched junction bases: 7. The CDR3 runs to 16 residues. Germline-derived CDR1 and CDR2 are SGHRS and YFSETQ. This CDR3 is CASSFGQGGWDSPLHF. The DNA of the CDR3 is TGCGCCAGCAGCTTCGGACAGGGGGGATGGGATTCACCCCTCCACTTT.

The chain has TRBV15 and TRBJ2-1; D is ambiguous. This CDR3 is 13 amino acids long. CDR1 and CDR2 from the germline V gene are LNHNV and YYDKDF (reference sequence). Trimming cost V 1 base and J 6 bases, with 7 bases left between them. This chain's CDR3 is CATSRVSVNEQFF. The CDR3, as DNA: TGTGCCACCAGCAGAGTTTCAGTCAATGAGCAGTTCTTC.

The CDR3 sequence: CASSQERGRQGYNEQFF. The CDR3 DNA follows: TGTGCCAGCAGCCAAGAAAGGGGGCGACAGGGATACAATGAGCAGTTCTTC. The chain combines TRBV3-1 (or the pseudogene TRBV3-2) with TRBJ2-1; 7 nucleotides line up with TRBD1. Germline trimming cut 0 bases from V and 4 bases from J; bases unmatched to any gene: 9. This CDR3 is built from 17 residues. Germline CDR1 is LGHDT and CDR2 is YNNKEL (reference sequence).

Turning to this clone: The sample carries other DNA sequences with the same CDR3. The chain employs TRBV11-3 and TRBJ1-2; tentative D call: TRBD1 (6 bases). Germline values: CDR1 SGHNT, CDR2 YENEEA. The V gene lost 5 bases and the J gene lost 6 bases, with 7 bases spanning the gap. The CDR3 contains 11 residues. This CDR3 reads CASSPGDGYTF. CDR3 DNA sequence: TGTGCCAGCAGCCCAGGGGATGGCTACACCTTC.

V usage is TRBV11-3 and J usage is TRBJ1-2; D is unresolved. Trimming shortened V by 5 bases and J by 2 bases, and 9 bases separated the two germline ends. The CDR3 runs to 13 residues. Germline-derived CDR1 and CDR2 are SGHNT and YENEEA. CDR3 in DNA: TGTGCCAGCAGCGGCAACCCGAACTATGGCTACACCTTC. Translation: CASSGNPNYGYTF.

The genes are TRBV27 and TRBJ1-1; D gene ambiguous. Trimming removed 3 bases from V and 4 bases from J, with 9 bases in between. This CDR3 is built from 13 residues. Germline values: CDR1 MNHEY, CDR2 SMNVEV (reference sequence). The CDR3 DNA is TGTGCCAGCAGTTTTACCAGGCGCACTGAAGCTTTCTTT. Its protein is CASSFTRRTEAFF.

The chain is built from TRBV7-9 and TRBJ2-3; D is perhaps TRBD1 (6 bases). The CDR3 covers 13 residues. Trimming stripped 5 bases from V and 4 bases from J, with 10 bases between. Looked up from germline, CDR1 is SEHNR and CDR2 is FQNEAQ (reference sequence). The CDR3 protein is CASSVTGSDTQYF. The DNA of the CDR3 is TGTGCCAGCAGCGTGACAGGATCAGATACGCAGTATTTT.

This clone was counted a few times. The V gene is TRBV27, the J gene TRBJ1-6, with 9 bases identical to TRBD1. Germline V gene sequence: CDR1 MNHEY, CDR2 SMNVEV (reference sequence). The length of the CDR3 is 15 residues. Germline trimming cut 6 bases from V and 9 bases from J; bases unmatched to any gene: 9. The CDR3 protein is CASSGDRALGSPLHF. CDR3 coding DNA: TGTGCCAGCAGCGGGGACAGGGCTCTGGGTTCACCCCTCCACTTT.

This sequence joins TRBV28 and TRBJ1-2; D is unclear. V lost 7 bases to trimming and J lost 7 bases, with 16 bases between them. There are 13 residues in the CDR3. CDR1 is MDHEN and CDR2 is SYDVKM in the germline V gene. CDR3 coding DNA: TGTGCCAGCAAAATCCCGTCGTCGGGTGGCTACACCTTC. Protein product: CASKIPSSGGYTF.